One sample yielded the 29 T cell receptor beta chains listed below, sequenced in a study of blood T cell repertoires in COVID-19. Assay used: immunoSEQ multiplex PCR; TCRdb lists only in-frame clones, some missing. Of approximately 53,000 clones in the sample, roughly 91% are singletons; the top ten hold approximately 26%. The specimen was peripheral blood. The receptor set was obtained from a human donor in a cohort sampled during active COVID-19.

Only one count was recorded for this clone. V is TRBV7-2 and J is TRBJ2-7; 14 bases are shared with TRBD2. J lost 7 bases, V lost 4 bases, and 12 bases had no gene match. Germline-derived CDR1 and CDR2 are SGHTA and FQGNSA. The CDR3 totals 17 residues. The CDR3 coding sequence is TGTGCCAGCAGCTCCGGACTAGCGGGGGGACTTCTCTTGGAGCAGTACTTC. Amino acid sequence: CASSSGLAGGLLLEQYF.

This rearrangement joins TRBV7-9 to TRBJ1-2; unclear D gene. This CDR3 contains 13 residues. The germline V gene has CDR1 SEHNR and CDR2 FQNEAQ (reference sequence). V was pared by 5 bases and J by 8 bases, with 15 bases between. CDR3 protein: CASSAGARRGYTF. The CDR3, as DNA: TGTGCCAGCAGCGCCGGCGCCCGCAGGGGCTACACCTTC.

CDR3 nucleotides: TGCAGCGTTTCCGGACAGTACAATGAGCAGTTCTTC. Its protein product is CSVSGQYNEQFF. This sequence joins TRBV29-1 and TRBJ2-1; TRBD1 is a possible D gene (6 bases). Trimming pared 5 bases from V and 4 bases from J, leaving 9 bases between. The germline V gene has CDR1 SQVTM and CDR2 ANQGSEA. This CDR3 has 12 amino acids.

The J gene is TRBJ1-5, the V gene TRBV18, with 12 bases fitting TRBD1. The trim removed 4 bases at V and 7 bases at J, leaving 11 bases unmatched. CDR1 and CDR2 from the germline V gene are KGHSH and LQKENI. The CDR3 sequence is 17 residues long. The CDR3 bases are TGTGCCAGCTCACGACCTATGGGACAGGGGGCGCGGCAGCCCCAGCATTTT. It encodes CASSRPMGQGARQPQHF.

The chain employs TRBV11-2 and TRBJ2-1; 7 positions agree with TRBD2. The CDR3 covers 15 residues. Germline V gives CDR1 SGHAT, CDR2 FQNNGV. V dropped 2 bases and J dropped 6; count of bases not matched to a gene: 7. CDR3 amino acids: CASSLYSGGRNEQFF. The CDR3 coding sequence is TGTGCCAGCAGCTTATACTCGGGGGGACGCAATGAGCAGTTCTTC.

The rearrangement joins TRBV27 to TRBJ1-2; no clear D. Germline lookup yields CDR1 MNHEY and CDR2 SMNVEV (reference sequence). The V end lost 6 bases, the J end lost 2 bases, and 13 bases lay between the germline ends. The CDR3 is made up of 14 amino acids. The CDR3 loop reads CASRRLEGNYGYTF. The CDR3 coding sequence is TGTGCCAGCAGACGCCTGGAGGGAAACTATGGCTACACCTTC.

In this sample, this clone turned up once. The V call is TRBV7-2, the J call TRBJ1-1, with TRBD1 matching 7 bases. The V gene's germline CDR1 is SGHTA and CDR2 FQGNSA. The CDR3 consists of 14 residues. V lost 3 bases to trimming and J lost 6 bases; unmatched junction nucleotides: 7. CDR3 DNA sequence: TGTGCCAGCAGCTTTACAGGGGCCGGGGCTGAAGCTTTCTTT. Protein sequence: CASSFTGAGAEAFF. Supplemented by reference TRBV7-2 and TRBJ1-1, the full variable domain reads GAGVSQSPSNKVTEKGKDVELRCDPISGHTALYWYRQSLGQGLEFLIYFQGNSAPDKSGLPSDRFSAERTGGSVSTLTIQRTQQEDSAVYLCASSFTGAGAEAFFGQGTRLTVV.

This chain joins TRBV2 and TRBJ1-6; TRBD1 matches 9 bases. J lost 0 bases, V lost 4 bases, and 10 bases had no gene match. This CDR3 is 19 amino acids long. CDR1 SNHLY and CDR2 FYNNEI come from the germline V gene. This CDR3 is CASSVRGTGHSSYNSPLHF. CDR3 nucleotides: TGTGCCAGCAGTGTTAGAGGGACAGGGCACAGCTCCTATAATTCACCCCTCCACTTT.

Comment on this clone: The junction differs from germline at one of its ends, possibly a read error. The DNA for the CDR3 is TGTGCCAGCAGCTTAGGCGGTGGAAAGCCCTACCATGAGCAGTTCTTC. As protein: CASSLGGGKPYHEQFF. This chain connects TRBV7-2 to TRBJ2-1; D remains ambiguous. Germline CDR1 is SGHTA and CDR2 is FQGNSA. This CDR3 spans 16 amino acids.

This sequence joins TRBV5-1 and TRBJ2-7; TRBD1 aligns across 7 bases. With 1 base clipped from V and 2 bases from J, the junction kept 3 bases outside the gene matches. There are 14 residues in the CDR3. Germline CDR1 SGHRS, CDR2 YFSETQ. The CDR3 DNA reads as TGCGCCAGCAGCTTGTGGGACAGAACCTACGAGCAGTACTTC. Protein product: CASSLWDRTYEQYF.

The gene calls are TRBV6-5 and TRBJ1-2; perhaps TRBD1 as D (6 bases). The CDR3 runs to 15 residues. The germline CDR1 and CDR2 sequences are MNHEY and SVGAGI. With 2 bases removed from V and 7 bases from J, the gap between germline ends came to 17 bases. CDR3 sequence (DNA): TGTGCCAGCAGTTACGGATCAACAGGGAATGGTGGCTACACCTTC. Translating gives CASSYGSTGNGGYTF.

The chain couples TRBV5-4 to TRBJ1-2, with 9 bases that match TRBD1. There are 14 residues in the CDR3. Germline V gives CDR1 SGHNT, CDR2 YYREEE (reference sequence). The trim removed 3 bases at V and 2 bases at J, leaving 2 bases unmatched. The CDR3 sequence is CASSSGQGNYGYTF. The CDR3 DNA sequence: TGTGCCAGCAGCTCCGGACAGGGGAACTATGGCTACACCTTC.

J is TRBJ2-7 and V is TRBV21-1; the table assigns TRBD2, which was not confirmed against the DNA. TRBV21-1 is noted as a pseudogene. The CDR3 is 12 residues long. This chain's CDR3 is CAIFGGRYEQYV. In DNA form, the CDR3 reads TGTGCCATCTTTGGAGGGCGGTACGAGCAGTACGTC.

CDR3 sequence (DNA): TGCGCCAGCAGGAGGGGGAATGAGCAGTTCTTC. This gives the protein CASRRGNEQFF. The rearrangement joins TRBV5-1 to TRBJ2-1, with D possibly TRBD1 on 6 matching bases. Germline lookup yields CDR1 SGHRS and CDR2 YFSETQ. The CDR3 covers 11 residues. The V and J ends lost 5 bases and 7 bases respectively, with 7 bases between them.

The chain has TRBV5-8 and TRBJ2-5; a possible D gene is TRBD1 (6 bases). The CDR3 extends over 14 amino acids. Trimming took 4 bases from V and 1 from J, leaving 11 bases between them. Germline lookup yields CDR1 SGHTS and CDR2 YDEGEE. The CDR3 bases are TGTGCCAGCAGCCTCCCAGGGGTCCAAGAGACCCAGTACTTC. Its translation is CASSLPGVQETQYF.

The chain employs TRBV4-1 and TRBJ1-6, with TRBD1 matching over 12 bases. This CDR3 region has 19 residues. The trim removed 1 base at V and 5 bases at J, leaving 9 bases unmatched. Germline V lookup: CDR1 MGHRA, CDR2 YSYEKL. The CDR3 sequence is CASSQGGTGGRNNNSPLHF. CDR3 coding DNA: TGCGCCAGCAGCCAAGGGGGGACAGGGGGCCGGAATAATAATTCACCCCTCCACTTT.

The chain carries TRBV2 and TRBJ2-7; TRBD2 matches 11 bases. In germline, CDR1 is SNHLY, CDR2 FYNNEI. J gave up 2 bases and V 6 bases, and 6 bases lay outside the gene matches. The CDR3 is 15 amino acids. CDR3 nucleotides: TGTGCCAGCAGGCTGACTAGCGGGGCCACCTACGAGCAGTACTTC. This codes for CASRLTSGATYEQYF. Full variable domain (missing parts from reference TRBV2 and TRBJ2-7): EPEVTQTPSHQVTQMGQEVILRCVPISNHLYFYWYRQILGQKVEFLVSFYNNEISEKSEIFDDQFSVERPDGSNFTLKIRSTKLEDSAMYFCASRLTSGATYEQYFGPGTRLTVT.

This clone is medium-sized. Written as DNA, the CDR3 is TGTGCCAGCAGTTTGTCAAGGGGCGGCTACACCTTC. This translates into CASSLSRGGYTF. This chain joins TRBV28 and TRBJ1-2; D is possibly TRBD1 (5 bases). Trimming left V 3 bases short and J 8 bases short, with 10 bases between. Germline V gene lookup returns CDR1 MDHEN and CDR2 SYDVKM. The CDR3 has 12 amino acids.

This clone was observed a few times. CDR3: CAIKQGLYGYTF. The CDR3 nucleotides are TGTGCCATTAAACAGGGGTTATATGGCTACACCTTC. The rearrangement uses TRBV28 and TRBJ1-2; 7 positions match TRBD1. This CDR3 has 12 residues. CDR1 MDHEN and CDR2 SYDVKM come from the germline V gene. V lost 10 bases and J lost 5; bases outside the gene matches: 7.

This clone occurred once. The chain uses TRBV19 and TRBJ2-3, with 7 bases that match TRBD1. CDR1 and CDR2 from the germline V gene are LNHDA and SQIVND (reference sequence). The J segment lost 7 bases and the V segment lost 3 bases, leaving 16 bases of the junction unmatched. CDR3 length: 17 amino acids. In nucleotides, the CDR3 is TGTGCCAGTAGTATGGCCTCTACAGGGGCTAAGGGAAATACGCAGTATTTT. This encodes CASSMASTGAKGNTQYF.

The rearrangement uses TRBV9 and TRBJ1-4; TRBD1 is a possible D gene (5 bases). Germline loops: CDR1 SGDLS, CDR2 YYNGEE. CDR3 size: 15 residues. The ends were cut back, 0 bases at V and 8 bases at J, with 14 bases in the middle. CDR3 residues: CASSVESGFKEKLFF. The CDR3 DNA reads TGTGCCAGCAGCGTAGAGTCAGGGTTTAAGGAAAAACTGTTTTTT.

The chain combines TRBV4-3 with TRBJ2-1, with 9 bases aligning to TRBD1. After removal of 3 bases from V and 8 bases from J, the junction contained 8 bases not matched to a gene. CDR3 length: 15 residues. CDR1 and CDR2 from the germline V gene are LGHNA and YSLEER. The CDR3 loop reads CASSQGQGAYHEQFF. CDR3 DNA: TGCGCCAGCAGCCAGGGACAGGGAGCATACCATGAGCAGTTCTTC.

This chain joins TRBV24-1 and TRBJ1-2; TRBD1 is a possible D gene (6 bases). The CDR3 runs to 16 residues. The V and J ends lost 5 bases and 4 bases respectively, with 19 bases between them. Per germline, CDR1 KGHDR and CDR2 SFDVKD. For the CDR3, the DNA is TGTGCCACCAGTGGAGGGGGAGCCGAGACGTCCTATGGCTACACCTTC. It specifies CATSGGGAETSYGYTF.

The chain links TRBV14 to TRBJ2-5; TRBD2 agrees at 9 bases. CDR1 SGHDN and CDR2 FVKESK come from the germline V gene. Trimming at V came to 4 bases and at J to 7 bases, leaving 10 bases not matched to a gene. CDR3 length: 15 amino acids. In DNA, the CDR3 is TGTGCCAGCAGCCCGAGTAGCGGGAGTAATCGGACCCAGTACTTC. Protein product: CASSPSSGSNRTQYF.

This clone was counted only a few times. V and J are TRBV7-6 and TRBJ2-5; the D gene is possibly TRBD1 (7 bases). The length of the CDR3 is 16 residues. The V end was cut by 0 bases, the J end by 1 base, with 12 bases between. CDR1 SGHVS and CDR2 FNYEAQ come from the germline V gene. The CDR3 sequence is CASSLAVQGGQETQYF. In DNA form, the CDR3 reads TGTGCCAGCAGCTTAGCAGTCCAGGGGGGCCAAGAGACCCAGTACTTC.

The chain has TRBV7-6 and TRBJ1-1, with 7 bases identical to TRBD1. The V gene end was trimmed by 4 bases and the J gene end by 1 base; junction bases not matched to a gene: 3. CDR1 and CDR2 from the germline V gene are SGHVS and FNYEAQ. CDR3 length: 14 residues. CDR3 protein: CASSWGQSNTEAFF. CDR3 bases: TGTGCCAGCAGCTGGGGACAGTCGAACACTGAAGCTTTCTTT.

The J gene is TRBJ2-2, the V gene TRBV6-2 or TRBV6-3; 11 positions match TRBD2. With 3 bases clipped from V and 5 bases from J, the junction kept 11 bases outside the gene matches. The CDR3 sequence is 18 residues long. Germline CDR1 reads MNHEY; CDR2 reads SVGEGT. In DNA form, the CDR3 reads TGTGCCAGCAGTTATTCCCCTCTAGCGGGAGGTGGGACCGGGGAGCTGTTTTTT. This sequence encodes CASSYSPLAGGGTGELFF.

The chain joins TRBV11-2 to TRBJ1-2; the match to TRBD1 covers 8 bases. Per germline, CDR1 SGHAT and CDR2 FQNNGV. This CDR3 has 14 residues. After removal of 6 bases from V and 3 bases from J, the junction contained 6 bases not matched to a gene. The CDR3: CASRWTGNDYGYTF. In DNA form, the CDR3 reads TGTGCCAGCAGGTGGACAGGGAATGACTATGGCTACACCTTC.

This sequence joins TRBV6-1 and TRBJ1-5; D uncertain. Deletions cut 2 bases from V and 10 bases from J, with 12 bases between. Looked up from germline, CDR1 is MNHNS and CDR2 is SASEGT. CDR3 size: 13 residues. Here the CDR3 DNA reads TGTGCCAGCAGTGAACCCCCGTCAAGCCCCCAGCATTTT. Its translation is CASSEPPSSPQHF.